The rows below give T cell receptor beta chains drawn from one sample of a study of vaccination effects on CD4 cells after COVID-19. No antigen has been assigned to these receptors. The method was immunoSEQ multiplex PCR; TCRdb's version includes in-frame clones alone and lacks a portion of them. This sample carries 40,000 or so clones, 82% of them seen once, and the ten largest clones take roughly 3%. The material sequenced was CD4+ T cells from PBMCs cultured without peptide, taken before COVID-19 vaccination. Receptor source: a human donor who received a COVID-19 vaccine. CDR3s include the opening cysteine and the closing phenylalanine or tryptophan. D genes are given only for firm matches. Clone size is stated in some rows and not others, as once, few, many or a class when expanded.

cdr3_aa cdr3_nt d_call v_call clone_size j_call
CASSQVTAGGAFF TGCGCCAGCAGCCAAGTGACAGCCGGCGGGGCTTTCTTT NA TRBV4-1 NA TRBJ1-1
CASSVATRGGELFF TGTGCCAGCAGCGTAGCTACACGAGGCGGGGAGCTGTTTTTT NA TRBV9 NA TRBJ2-2
CSAQTDTQYF TGCAGTGCTCAAACAGATACGCAGTATTTT NA TRBV20-1 NA TRBJ2-3
CASSPSAGGSDTQYF TGTGCCAGCTCACCTTCCGCGGGGGGCTCGGATACGCAGTATTTT TRBD2 TRBV18 NA TRBJ2-3
CASSRGQGLNTEAFF TGTGCCAGCTCACGGGGACAGGGTTTGAACACTGAAGCTTTCTTT TRBD1 TRBV18 NA TRBJ1-1
CASTPTGSSNTEAFF TGTGCCAGTACCCCGACAGGGTCTTCGAACACTGAAGCTTTCTTT TRBD1 TRBV6-5 NA TRBJ1-1
CASRFGQGYTEAFF TGCGCCAGCAGATTCGGACAGGGCTACACTGAAGCTTTCTTT TRBD1 TRBV5-1 NA TRBJ1-1
CASSRGQGDRWGYTF TGTGCCAGCAGCCGTGGACAGGGGGATCGCTGGGGCTACACCTTC TRBD1 TRBV3-1/TRBV3-2 NA TRBJ1-2
CATLPGGASYGYTF TGCGCCACCCTACCGGGGGGGGCGAGTTATGGCTACACCTTC NA TRBV10-2 NA TRBJ1-2
CASSLTGFDNSPLHF TGTGCCAGCAGTTTGACAGGCTTTGATAATTCACCCCTCCACTTT NA TRBV27 NA TRBJ1-6
CASSIFSSGTVGYTF TGTGCCAGTAGTATATTCTCCTCGGGGACAGTCGGCTACACCTTC TRBD1 TRBV19 NA TRBJ1-2
CASSQRGRGVVF TGTGCCAGCAGCCAACGAGGCAGGGGAGTGGTCTTT NA TRBV11-2 NA TRBJ1-1
CASSISGSSGNTIYF TGTGCCAGTAGTATCTCGGGGAGCTCTGGAAACACCATATATTTT NA TRBV19 NA TRBJ1-3
CASSPLVPKNTGELFF TGTGCCAGCAGTCCCCTGGTCCCCAAGAACACCGGGGAGCTGTTTTTT NA TRBV28 NA TRBJ2-2
CASSLLGDRSYNEQFF TGTGCCAGCAGTTTATTGGGGGACAGATCCTACAATGAGCAGTTCTTC TRBD1 TRBV27 NA TRBJ2-1
CASRQGRDSPLHF TGTGCCAGCAGACAGGGGAGGGATTCACCCCTCCACTTT TRBD1 TRBV6-5 NA TRBJ1-6
CASFRDSMNGEAFF TGTGCCAGCTTCCGGGACAGTATGAACGGTGAAGCTTTCTTT TRBD1 TRBV18 NA TRBJ1-1
CASSLDRTYGYTF TGTGCCAGCAGCTTGGACAGGACCTATGGCTACACCTTC NA TRBV5-4 few TRBJ1-2
CASSEARLRDRGNQPQHF TGTGCCAGCAGTGAAGCGAGGTTGCGGGACAGGGGCAATCAGCCCCAGCATTTT TRBD1 TRBV6-1 NA TRBJ1-5
CASSRLAGPPANTGELFF TGTGCCAGCAGCCGTCTAGCGGGGCCCCCCGCGAACACCGGGGAGCTGTTTTTT TRBD2 TRBV4-2 NA TRBJ2-2
CASSSTGVKETQYF TGCGCCAGCAGCTCCACAGGGGTAAAAGAGACCCAGTACTTC TRBD1 TRBV5-1 NA TRBJ2-5
CATSDPRGQETQYF TGTGCCACCAGTGATCCTCGGGGCCAAGAGACCCAGTACTTC NA TRBV24-1 once TRBJ2-5
CASSLGWETQYF TGTGCCAGCAGCTTGGGGTGGGAGACCCAGTACTTC NA TRBV7-9 NA TRBJ2-5
CASRPLAGSGNTIYF TGTGCCAGCAGACCCCTAGCGGGGAGTGGAAACACCATATATTTT NA TRBV6-6 once TRBJ1-3
CATKPQTGELFF TGTGCCACCAAACCCCAGACCGGGGAGCTGTTTTTT NA TRBV6-1 NA TRBJ2-2
CASRDSNNEQFF TGTGCCAGCAGGGACAGCAACAATGAGCAGTTCTTC NA TRBV2 NA TRBJ2-1
CASRPGLNTGELFF TGTGCCAGCAGGCCAGGTTTGAACACCGGGGAGCTGTTTTTT NA TRBV2 NA TRBJ2-2
CASSPTSDSPNSPLHF TGTGCCAGCAGTCCGACCTCTGACAGCCCTAATTCACCCCTCCACTTT NA TRBV28 NA TRBJ1-6
CASSPLTVRSGNTIYF TGTGCCAGCTCACCCTTGACAGTTCGCTCTGGAAACACCATATATTTT NA TRBV18 NA TRBJ1-3
CAWSPLDGSNQPQHF TGTGCCTGGAGCCCACTGGACGGGAGCAATCAGCCCCAGCATTTT NA TRBV30 NA TRBJ1-5
CASRGAGRANSPLHF TGTGCCAGCAGGGGGGCGGGAAGAGCTAATTCACCCCTCCACTTT NA TRBV27 NA TRBJ1-6
CASSLARVDTQYF TGTGCCAGCAGCTTAGCGCGGGTAGATACGCAGTATTTT NA TRBV7-8 NA TRBJ2-3
CASSSSGVFDEQFF TGTGCCAGTAGTTCTAGCGGGGTCTTCGATGAGCAGTTCTTC TRBD2 TRBV19 NA TRBJ2-1
CASSLAPGQIETQYF TGTGCCAGCAGCTTGGCTCCGGGACAGATAGAGACCCAGTACTTC TRBD1 TRBV5-5 NA TRBJ2-5
CASYMTLNTEAFF TGTGCCAGCTACATGACACTGAACACTGAAGCTTTCTTT NA TRBV18 few TRBJ1-1
CASSLTGGLGSNQPQHF TGTGCCAGCAGCCTAACAGGGGGCCTGGGTAGCAATCAGCCCCAGCATTTT TRBD1 TRBV3-1/TRBV3-2 once TRBJ1-5
CAIKGTGRTSTDTQYF TGTGCCATCAAAGGGACAGGGCGAACTAGCACAGATACGCAGTATTTT TRBD1 TRBV10-3 NA TRBJ2-3
CASRSPSGGPDTQYF TGTGCCAGCAGAAGTCCTAGCGGGGGGCCGGATACGCAGTATTTT TRBD2 TRBV5-4 NA TRBJ2-3
CASSPNYGTENYGYTF TGCGCCAGCAGCCCGAATTATGGGACAGAAAACTATGGCTACACCTTC TRBD1 TRBV4-1 once TRBJ1-2
CASPGSFWGSTASTDTQYF TGTGCCAGCCCTGGGTCTTTCTGGGGTTCGACAGCCAGCACAGATACGCAGTATTTT NA TRBV5-8 NA TRBJ2-3
CASRGPGLGTQYF TGTGCCAGCAGGGGACCGGGGCTGGGGACCCAGTACTTC NA TRBV6-5 NA TRBJ2-5
CASSPSGTRADTQYF TGTGCCAGCTCACCGAGCGGGACCCGTGCAGATACGCAGTATTTT TRBD2 TRBV18 NA TRBJ2-3